This T cell receptor (beta chain) was captured in a study of T cells in Graves' hyperthyroidism and ophthalmopathy. Study as a whole: Peripheral blood samples were taken at initial diagnosis, prior to any treatment.

TCR beta CDR3 regions were amplified from RNA transcripts. A set of HTBI primers served as the primers for a first-round RT-PCR of the TCR CDR3. One entry per CDR3 protein, called by TCRdb with MiXCR from the multiplex PCR reads. The sample lists about 130,000 distinct CDR3 sequences, approximately 20% seen once, with 67% in the top ten. The CDR3 covers 11 residues. Germline V lookup: CDR1 MGHDK, CDR2 SYGVNS. Trimming pared 9 bases from V and 7 bases from J, leaving 12 bases between. A word on this clonotype: Its target is not known.

When hyperthyroidism was first diagnosed, the blood sample was taken, preceding any ophthalmopathy symptoms. Over 9 ml of fresh peripheral blood supplied the PBMCs. Study conclusions and caveats: Peripheral blood also featured most of the thyroid clonotypes expanded above 0.001.

This chain connects TRBV25-1 to TRBJ1-2; TRBD1 is a possible D gene (6 bases). The sequence was obtained from a woman in her forties or fifties with Graves' hyperthyroidism that later progressed to Graves' ophthalmopathy. The sequencing input was blood. The CDR3 spells CASTGGSGYTF. DNA for the CDR3: TGTGCCAGTACTGGGGGCTCTGGCTACACCTTC.